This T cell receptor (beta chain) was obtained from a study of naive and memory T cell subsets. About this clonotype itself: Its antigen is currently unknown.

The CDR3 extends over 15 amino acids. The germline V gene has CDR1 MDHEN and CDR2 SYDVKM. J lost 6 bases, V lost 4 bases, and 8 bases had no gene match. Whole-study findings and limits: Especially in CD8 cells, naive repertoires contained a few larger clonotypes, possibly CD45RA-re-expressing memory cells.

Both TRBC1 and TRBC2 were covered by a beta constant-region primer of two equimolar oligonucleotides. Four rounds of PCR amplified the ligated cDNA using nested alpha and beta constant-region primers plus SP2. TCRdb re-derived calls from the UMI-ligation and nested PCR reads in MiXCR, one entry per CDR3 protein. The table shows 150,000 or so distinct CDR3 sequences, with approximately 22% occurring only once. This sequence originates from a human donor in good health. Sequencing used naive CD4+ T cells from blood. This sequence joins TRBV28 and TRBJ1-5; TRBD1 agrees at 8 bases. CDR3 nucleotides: TGTGCCAGCAGTTCAGGAGGACAGGGTCGTCAGCCCCAGCATTTT. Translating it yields CASSSGGQGRQPQHF. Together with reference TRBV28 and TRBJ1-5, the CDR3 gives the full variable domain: DVKVTQSSRYLVKRTGEKVFLECVQDMDHENMFWYRQDPGLGLRLIYFSYDVKMKEKGDIPEGYSVSREKKERFSLILESASTNQTSMYLCASSSGGQGRQPQHFGDGTRLSIL.